Following are 25 T cell receptor beta chains from one sample sequenced in a study of OX40 agonist ivuxolimab in advanced cancers. The method was the immunoSEQ multiplex PCR assay. TCRdb's version of the immuneACCESS table is confined to in-frame rearrangements and falls short of the full clone set. An unresolved V gene accounts for under half of the shortfall where checked; the remainder is of unknown origin. The sample table lists approximately 80,000 clones, about 88% of them with a count of one. The biggest ten clones account for 0.15% to 0.2% of the sample. The sequenced sample was CD4+ or CD8+ T cells sorted from blood, obtained in a trial of the OX40 agonist ivuxolimab. The receptors stem from an adult with an advanced solid tumor such as melanoma, head and neck, liver or kidney cancer.

This clone was recorded once. The V call is TRBV15, the J call TRBJ1-4; D perhaps matches TRBD1 (5 bases). CDR1 LNHNV and CDR2 YYDKDF come from the germline V gene (reference sequence). The CDR3 spans 14 residues. Trimming left V 6 bases short and J 2 bases short, with 10 bases between. The CDR3 bases are TGTGCCACCAGGAGGAAGGGGACTAATGAAAAACTGTTTTTT. It yields the protein CATRRKGTNEKLFF.

Remarks on this clone: This same CDR3 is encoded by further DNA sequences in the sample. For the CDR3, the DNA is TGCGCCAGCAGCTTGGGTGGGAGTGGCAACGAGCAGTACTTC. Its protein is CASSLGGSGNEQYF. This sequence joins TRBV5-1 and TRBJ2-7; tentatively, D is TRBD2 (5 bases). V was pared by 0 bases and J by 5 bases, with 12 bases between. This CDR3 comprises 14 residues. CDR1 and CDR2 from the germline V gene are SGHRS and YFSETQ.

The V gene is TRBV2, the J gene TRBJ1-1; 7 nucleotides match TRBD1. With 8 bases clipped from V and 5 bases from J, the junction kept 11 bases outside the gene matches. The CDR3 consists of 14 residues. Germline CDR1 SNHLY, CDR2 FYNNEI. CDR3 in amino acids: CASGVTGLRTEAFF. CDR3 in DNA: TGTGCCAGCGGGGTGACAGGGTTGAGGACTGAAGCTTTCTTT. Using reference TRBV2 and TRBJ1-1 for the parts outside the CDR3, the full variable domain is EPEVTQTPSHQVTQMGQEVILRCVPISNHLYFYWYRQILGQKVEFLVSFYNNEISEKSEIFDDQFSVERPDGSNFTLKIRSTKLEDSAMYFCASGVTGLRTEAFFGQGTRLTVV.

The chain uses TRBV7-6 and TRBJ1-6, with D unresolved. Looked up from germline, CDR1 is SGHVS and CDR2 is FNYEAQ. V was clipped by 1 base and J by 7 bases, with 5 bases between them. CDR3 length: 13 residues. CDR3 bases: TGTGCCAGCAGCTTAGAAACGAATTCACCCCTCCACTTT. It translates to CASSLETNSPLHF.

The sample holds one count of this clone. CDR3 region: CASSPHGSGEQYF. CDR3 nucleotides: TGTGCCAGCAGCCCCCACGGGAGCGGCGAGCAGTACTTC. The chain joins TRBV7-2 to TRBJ2-7; a possible D gene is TRBD2 (6 bases). In germline, CDR1 is SGHTA, CDR2 FQGNSA. This CDR3 is 13 amino acids long. The ends were cut back, 5 bases at V and 6 bases at J, with 14 bases in the middle.

The V call is TRBV28, the J call TRBJ1-3; D not certain. Germline V CDR1 and CDR2: MDHEN, SYDVKM. The CDR3 runs 16 residues. The ends were cut back, 3 bases at V and 1 base at J, with 13 bases in the middle. The CDR3 loop reads CASSFGYGRSGNTIYF. CDR3 nucleotides: TGTGCCAGCAGTTTTGGGTACGGACGATCTGGAAACACCATATATTTT.

This chain connects TRBV2 to TRBJ2-6, with 8 bases identical to TRBD1. CDR1 and CDR2 (germline): SNHLY, FYNNEI. CDR3 length equals 19 residues. The trim removed 1 base at V and 0 bases at J, leaving 8 bases unmatched. CDR3 in amino acids: CASSEGDRFKGSGANVLTF. The CDR3 coding sequence is TGTGCCAGCAGTGAAGGGGACAGGTTTAAAGGCTCTGGGGCCAACGTCCTGACTTTC.

This clone was seen only a few times. V and J are TRBV5-6 and TRBJ2-1, with D uncertain. Per germline, CDR1 SGHDT and CDR2 YYEEEE. V shed 1 base and J shed 3 bases, with 11 bases lying between them. The CDR3 loop spans 15 amino acids. The CDR3 DNA reads as TGTGCCAGCAGCTTGCGCAGCATCCACTACAATGAGCAGTTCTTC. Translated: CASSLRSIHYNEQFF.

The V and J genes are TRBV28 and TRBJ1-5, with D unclear. Trimming shortened V by 3 bases and J by 3 bases, and 15 bases separated the two germline ends. This CDR3 has 16 residues. Per the germline V gene, CDR1 is MDHEN and CDR2 is SYDVKM. The CDR3 DNA reads as TGTGCCAGCAGTTTCCAGTCCGCGGCAGACAATCAGCCCCAGCATTTT. It codes for CASSFQSAADNQPQHF. The full variable domain, completed using reference TRBV28 and TRBJ1-5, is DVKVTQSSRYLVKRTGEKVFLECVQDMDHENMFWYRQDPGLGLRLIYFSYDVKMKEKGDIPEGYSVSREKKERFSLILESASTNQTSMYLCASSFQSAADNQPQHFGDGTRLSIL.

The rearrangement uses TRBV2 and TRBJ1-6, with unresolved D. The V end lost 7 bases, the J end lost 7 bases, and 8 bases lay between the germline ends. CDR1 and CDR2 (germline): SNHLY, FYNNEI. CDR3 length: 12 amino acids. Written as DNA, the CDR3 is TGTGCCAGCACCCGGGAGAATTCACCCCTCCACTTT. This gives the protein CASTRENSPLHF.

The rearrangement joins TRBV18 to TRBJ2-7; possibly TRBD2 for D (6 bases). The CDR3 covers 14 residues. The germline V gene has CDR1 KGHSH and CDR2 LQKENI. V was trimmed by 3 bases and J by 0 bases, leaving 9 bases between them. CDR3 amino acids: CASSPPLASYEQYF. DNA of the CDR3: TGTGCCAGCTCACCGCCACTAGCCTCCTACGAGCAGTACTTC.

This clone was seen only once. This chain connects TRBV4-2 to TRBJ2-5, with D perhaps matching TRBD1 or TRBD2 (5 bases each). Trimming cost V 4 bases and J 1 base, with 13 bases left between them. Germline V lookup: CDR1 LGHNA, CDR2 YNFKEQ. There are 15 residues in the CDR3. CDR3 region: CASSRSRGVQETQYF. The CDR3 bases are TGTGCCAGCAGCCGTTCTAGAGGGGTCCAAGAGACCCAGTACTTC.

V is TRBV5-6 and J is TRBJ1-2; 10 bases align to TRBD1. The CDR3 is 14 residues long. Germline CDR1 is SGHDT and CDR2 is YYEEEE. Unmatched junction bases numbered 1, after V lost 4 bases and J lost 1 base. The chain's CDR3 is CASSRDRGNYGYTF. The CDR3 nucleotides read TGTGCCAGCAGCCGGGACAGGGGTAACTATGGCTACACCTTC.

The rearrangement links TRBV6-5 to TRBJ2-7; a possible D gene is TRBD2 (6 bases). V lost 11 bases and J lost 4, with 15 bases in between. The CDR3 covers 12 residues. The germline V gene has CDR1 MNHEY and CDR2 SVGAGI. DNA for the CDR3: TGTGCCGTCCGCGGCGCGGGGTACGAGCAGTACGTC. Residues: CAVRGAGYEQYV.

The CDR3 reads CASSARDRGRGTEAFF. Written as DNA, the CDR3 is TGTGCCAGCAGTGCACGGGACAGGGGGCGGGGCACTGAAGCTTTCTTT. The chain uses TRBV2 and TRBJ1-1; 12 bases line up with TRBD1. The CDR3 is made up of 16 amino acids. Looked up from germline, CDR1 is SNHLY and CDR2 is FYNNEI. V dropped 4 bases and J dropped 4; count of bases not matched to a gene: 7. The full variable domain, in which reference TRBV2 and TRBJ1-1 provide the parts outside the CDR3, is EPEVTQTPSHQVTQMGQEVILRCVPISNHLYFYWYRQILGQKVEFLVSFYNNEISEKSEIFDDQFSVERPDGSNFTLKIRSTKLEDSAMYFCASSARDRGRGTEAFFGQGTRLTVV.

The count of this clone is one. The J gene is TRBJ1-5, the V gene TRBV28; D is unresolved. The CDR3 loop spans 12 amino acids. Germline V gene sequence: CDR1 MDHEN, CDR2 SYDVKM. V was shortened by 5 bases and J by 7 bases, with 9 bases between the two germline ends. The CDR3 DNA sequence: TGTGCCAGCAGTAATGGACCCCAGCCCCAGCATTTT. It yields the protein CASSNGPQPQHF.

The rearrangement links TRBV5-1 to TRBJ1-4, with D perhaps TRBD1 (5 bases). The CDR3 sequence is 19 residues long. V dropped 0 bases and J dropped 4 bases, with 22 bases sitting between them. The germline gives CDR1 SGHRS, CDR2 YFSETQ. DNA for the CDR3: TGCGCCAGCAGCTTGGGACCTAGGGGCCGCAGGGCCTATAATGAAAAACTGTTTTTT. This encodes CASSLGPRGRRAYNEKLFF.

J is TRBJ2-1 and V is TRBV28; no firm D call. V dropped 3 bases and J dropped 0 bases, with 9 bases sitting between them. CDR3 length: 15 amino acids. Germline lookup yields CDR1 MDHEN and CDR2 SYDVKM. The CDR3: CASSFGVPSYNEQFF. In DNA form, the CDR3 reads TGTGCCAGCAGTTTTGGGGTCCCCTCCTACAATGAGCAGTTCTTC.

This chain uses TRBV7-8 with TRBJ1-4; D remains ambiguous. This CDR3 comprises 12 residues. Trimming removed 5 bases from V and 7 bases from J, with 8 bases in between. Germline-derived CDR1 and CDR2 are SGHVS and FQNEAQ. Here the CDR3 reads CASSLWGEKLFF. Written as DNA, the CDR3 is TGTGCCAGCAGCCTTTGGGGTGAAAAACTGTTTTTT.

The chain links TRBV5-4 to TRBJ2-1, with a tentative D call TRBD1 (7 bases). V lost 4 bases and J 3 bases, leaving 14 bases between the germline ends. Germline V gives CDR1 SGHNT, CDR2 YYREEE (reference sequence). This CDR3 region has 15 residues. The CDR3 loop reads CASSPMQGGYNEQFF. The CDR3 nucleotides read TGTGCCAGCAGCCCAATGCAGGGGGGCTACAATGAGCAGTTCTTC. Based on the CDR3 plus reference TRBV5-4 and TRBJ2-1, the full variable domain is ETGVTQSPTHLIKTRGQQVTLRCSSQSGHNTVSWYQQALGQGPQFIFQYYREEENGRGNFPPRFSGLQFPNYSSELNVNALELDDSALYLCASSPMQGGYNEQFFGPGTRLTVL.

The chain employs TRBV11-2 and TRBJ2-2; TRBD1 agrees at 7 bases. The CDR3 covers 15 residues. Germline V gene data show CDR1 as SGHAT and CDR2 as FQNNGV. After removal of 5 bases from V and 5 bases from J, the junction contained 8 bases not matched to a gene. This chain's CDR3 is CASSPDRVKTGELFF. CDR3 nucleotide sequence: TGTGCCAGCAGCCCCGACAGGGTAAAGACCGGGGAGCTGTTTTTT. The full variable domain, with the rest looked up from reference TRBV11-2 and TRBJ2-2, is EAGVAQSPRYKIIEKRQSVAFWCNPISGHATLYWYQQILGQGPKLLIQFQNNGVVDDSQLPKDRFSAERLKGVDSTLKIQPAKLEDSAVYLCASSPDRVKTGELFFGEGSRLTVL.

This clone appeared a few times. CDR3 region: CASSRAGVRNEQFF. In nucleotides, the CDR3 is TGTGCCAGCAGCCGAGCGGGAGTACGCAATGAGCAGTTCTTC. This chain links TRBV7-2 with TRBJ2-1; 8 positions agree with TRBD2. This CDR3 has 14 amino acids. After removal of 5 bases from V and 6 bases from J, the junction contained 6 bases not matched to a gene. Germline CDR1 is SGHTA and CDR2 is FQGNSA.

V and J are TRBV19 and TRBJ2-7; a possible D gene is TRBD1 (7 bases). This CDR3 has 15 residues. Trimming took 3 bases from V and 3 from J, leaving 15 bases between them. The germline V gene has CDR1 LNHDA and CDR2 SQIVND (reference sequence). The CDR3 loop reads CASSIGGTAIYEQYF. The DNA of the CDR3 is TGTGCCAGTAGTATTGGGGGGACAGCCATCTACGAGCAGTACTTC.

The CDR3 loop is CASTRPSQQYEQYF. DNA for the CDR3: TGTGCCAGCACCCGGCCGAGCCAGCAATACGAGCAGTACTTC. The chain carries TRBV28 and TRBJ2-7; D is ambiguous. CDR1 and CDR2 from the germline V gene are MDHEN and SYDVKM. V lost 7 bases to trimming and J lost 4 bases, with 17 bases between them. CDR3 length equals 14 residues. Filled out from reference TRBV28 and TRBJ2-7, the complete variable domain reads DVKVTQSSRYLVKRTGEKVFLECVQDMDHENMFWYRQDPGLGLRLIYFSYDVKMKEKGDIPEGYSVSREKKERFSLILESASTNQTSMYLCASTRPSQQYEQYFGPGTRLTVT.

This clone showed up just once. This sequence joins TRBV7-9 and TRBJ1-1; D perhaps matches TRBD1 (5 bases). The CDR3 loop spans 15 amino acids. The germline CDR1 and CDR2 sequences are SEHNR and FQNEAQ (reference sequence). The ends were cut back, 5 bases at V and 7 bases at J, with 20 bases in the middle. The CDR3 nucleotides read TGTGCCAGCAGCGCCCCCTCGGGGGTGGGTCTTGAAGCTTTCTTT. It codes for CASSAPSGVGLEAFF.